The 13 T cell receptor beta chains listed next were all sequenced from one sample in a study of blood T cell repertoires in COVID-19. Assay: immunoSEQ multiplex PCR; the TCRdb copy retains only in-frame clones and omits some. This repertoire shows about 400,000 clones, approximately 86% found once; its top ten account for 7.1%. Sequencing input: peripheral blood. The receptor set was obtained from a woman between 55 and 75 years old with COVID-19, enrolled during active disease.

The genes are TRBV13 and TRBJ1-3, with D maybe TRBD1 (5 bases). The CDR3 loop spans 14 amino acids. V lost 2 bases and J 4 bases, leaving 9 bases between the germline ends. CDR1 and CDR2 (germline): PRHDT, FYEKMQ (reference sequence). CDR3 loop: CASSLTGAGNTIYF. CDR3 DNA: TGTGCCAGCAGCTTAACAGGAGCGGGAAACACCATATATTTT.

The CDR3 nucleotides are TGTGCCAGCACTTTCCGGGACAGAGGTTCACCCCTCCACTTT. Protein sequence: CASTFRDRGSPLHF. This sequence joins TRBV9 and TRBJ1-6; 7 positions agree with TRBD1. CDR3 length: 14 residues. The ends lost 6 bases at V and 9 bases at J; junction bases unmatched: 9. Germline V gene lookup returns CDR1 SGDLS and CDR2 YYNGEE. Based on the CDR3 plus reference TRBV9 and TRBJ1-6, the full variable domain is DSGVTQTPKHLITATGQRVTLRCSPRSGDLSVYWYQQSLDQGLQFLIQYYNGEERAKGNILERFSAQQFPDLHSELNLSSLELGDSALYFCASTFRDRGSPLHFGNGTRLTVT.

The V gene is TRBV5-1, the J gene TRBJ1-6; no firm D call. Trimming pared 0 bases from V and 7 bases from J, leaving 8 bases between. This CDR3 comprises 14 residues. From germline, CDR1 is SGHRS and CDR2 YFSETQ. The CDR3 reads CASSLETSNSPLHF. In DNA, the CDR3 is TGCGCCAGCAGCTTGGAGACATCGAATTCACCCCTCCACTTT.

The J gene is TRBJ1-2, the V gene TRBV10-3; a weak D match, TRBD1 (5 bases). This CDR3 is built from 16 residues. Trimming removed 0 bases from V and 5 bases from J, with 16 bases in between. Germline loops: CDR1 ENHRY, CDR2 SYGVKD. CDR3 in amino acids: CAISESEGRELYGYTF. CDR3 in DNA: TGTGCCATCAGTGAGTCGGAGGGGAGAGAGTTATATGGCTACACCTTC.

This chain connects TRBV10-3 to TRBJ2-1; the match to TRBD2 covers 7 bases. The V gene's germline CDR1 is ENHRY and CDR2 SYGVKD. There are 15 residues in the CDR3. The ends lost 9 bases at V and 9 bases at J; junction bases unmatched: 17. The CDR3 coding sequence is TGTGCCATACGCGATCCGGGACTACTCTATGGTGAGCAGTTCTTC. It encodes CAIRDPGLLYGEQFF.

The chain links TRBV5-6 to TRBJ1-2, with 8 bases identical to TRBD1. Unmatched junction bases numbered 4, after V lost 2 bases and J lost 4 bases. Germline V gene lookup returns CDR1 SGHDT and CDR2 YYEEEE. The CDR3 covers 14 residues. Here the CDR3 reads CASSFGQGSYGYTF. For the CDR3, the DNA is TGTGCCAGCAGCTTCGGACAGGGATCCTATGGCTACACCTTC. Based on the CDR3 plus reference TRBV5-6 and TRBJ1-2, the full variable domain is DAGVTQSPTHLIKTRGQQVTLRCSPKSGHDTVSWYQQALGQGPQFIFQYYEEEERQRGNFPDRFSGHQFPNYSSELNVNALLLGDSALYLCASSFGQGSYGYTFGSGTRLTVV.

The chain joins TRBV18 to TRBJ1-4; D perhaps matches TRBD1 (5 bases). Germline values: CDR1 KGHSH, CDR2 LQKENI. Trimming cost V 3 bases and J 10 bases, with 6 bases left between them. This CDR3 is built from 11 residues. The CDR3 region has the DNA TGTGCCAGCTCACCCCAGGGAAAACTGTTTTTT. This sequence encodes CASSPQGKLFF.

Turning to this clone: In this CDR3 the conserved last residue, phenylalanine or tryptophan, is missing, so a read error is likely. The limits of the CDR3 on the DNA are not certain, so only TCRdb's listed CDR3 is given. The chain employs TRBV7-9 and TRBJ2-7; the table's D call of TRBD2 was not tested on the DNA. The CDR3 numbers 10 amino acids, ends counted. Looked up from germline, CDR1 is SEHNR and CDR2 is FQNEAQ (reference sequence). CDR3 in amino acids: CASSLLGEAP.

The V gene is TRBV19, the J gene TRBJ2-2; possibly TRBD2 for D (6 bases). Between the trimmed V and J ends, which lost 5 bases and 4 bases, there was a span of 11 bases. The germline CDR1 and CDR2 sequences are LNHDA and SQIVND (reference sequence). The CDR3 covers 14 residues. CDR3 sequence (DNA): TGTGCCAGTAGTCAACACGGGGGCACCGGGGAGCTGTTTTTT. As protein: CASSQHGGTGELFF.

The gene calls are TRBV14 and TRBJ2-2, with 9 bases that match TRBD1. This CDR3 has 16 amino acids. The trim removed 4 bases at V and 4 bases at J, leaving 7 bases unmatched. Germline loops: CDR1 SGHDN, CDR2 FVKESK. The CDR3 region is CASSPRDRVFTGELFF. The CDR3 DNA is TGTGCCAGCAGCCCCCGGGACAGGGTTTTCACCGGGGAGCTGTTTTTT.

The rearrangement uses TRBV27 and TRBJ1-5, with D tentatively TRBD1 (5 bases). V gave up 4 bases and J gave up 4 bases, with 8 bases separating them. The CDR3 consists of 13 residues. The germline V gene encodes CDR1 MNHEY and CDR2 SMNVEV (reference sequence). CDR3 protein: CASSYSGNQPQHF. CDR3 coding DNA: TGTGCCAGCAGTTACTCAGGGAATCAGCCCCAGCATTTT.

This sequence joins TRBV30 and TRBJ2-7, with a weak D call TRBD1 (6 bases). This CDR3 comprises 13 residues. From germline, CDR1 is GTSNPN and CDR2 SVGIG (reference sequence). V was trimmed by 1 base and J by 5 bases, leaving 12 bases between them. CDR3 region: CAWSAGQSHEQYF. The CDR3 DNA follows: TGTGCCTGGAGTGCTGGACAGTCCCACGAGCAGTACTTC.

J is TRBJ2-5 and V is TRBV7-3, with unresolved D. Germline CDR1 and CDR2: SGHTA and FQGTGA. The CDR3 spans 12 residues. The V end was cut by 1 base, the J end by 5 bases, with 5 bases between. The CDR3 sequence: CASSLIGETQYF. CDR3 nucleotides: TGTGCCAGCAGCTTAATTGGCGAGACCCAGTACTTC.